The rows below give T cell receptor beta chains drawn from one sample of a study of CD8+CD57+ T cells in acquired aplastic anemia. MiXCR, run by TCRdb on the reads, gives a single entry per CDR3 protein. The sample includes approximately 250,000 distinct CDR3 sequences, around 82% seen only once; the top ten take 35% to 50%. The specimen sequenced was sorted CD4+, CD8+, or CD8+CD57+ T cells (not recorded which) from PBMCs. These TCRs come from a human donor with aplastic anemia. The CDR3 runs from the conserved cysteine through the conserved F or W. Fields, in order: J gene, V gene, D gene, clone size, CDR3 DNA, CDR3 protein. A D gene is named only where the DNA matches it firmly. The listing skips clone size in some rows; elsewhere it reads once, few, many or a size class.

j_call: TRBJ2-1
v_call: TRBV11-1
d_call: TRBD2
clone_size: -
cdr3_nt: TGTGCCAGCAGCTTTCAAAGAAGCGGGGGGATAACCAATGAGCAGTTCTTC
cdr3_aa: CASSFQRSGGITNEQFF

j_call: TRBJ1-1
v_call: TRBV7-6
d_call: -
clone_size: -
cdr3_nt: TGTTCTCCTAGGATCCGGGCTTGGACACTGAAGGTTTCTTTCTTT
cdr3_aa: CSPRIRAWTLKVSFF

j_call: TRBJ2-3
v_call: TRBV7-9
d_call: -
clone_size: -
cdr3_nt: TGTGCCAGCAGCGTAGGGGGACACGGCACAGGTACGCAGTATTTT
cdr3_aa: CASSVGGHGTGTQYF

j_call: TRBJ2-1
v_call: TRBV7-3
d_call: TRBD2
clone_size: -
cdr3_nt: TGTGCCAGCAGCCCACAGGGGAGCGGGGGGGGCGATCAGCAGTTCTTC
cdr3_aa: CASSPQGSGGGDQQFF

j_call: TRBJ2-3
v_call: TRBV5-1
d_call: -
clone_size: -
cdr3_nt: TGCGCCAGCAGCTTACGTTCGGACGCCAATACGCAGTATTTT
cdr3_aa: CASSLRSDANTQYF

j_call: TRBJ2-1
v_call: TRBV7-2
d_call: -
clone_size: -
cdr3_nt: TGTGCCAGCAGCTTGGGGGGCGGCGGCTATAATGCACCGTTCTTC
cdr3_aa: CASSLGGGGYNAPFF

j_call: TRBJ2-3
v_call: TRBV2
d_call: -
clone_size: -
cdr3_nt: TGTGCCAGCGGGGCCAACGAGGATACGCAGTATTTT
cdr3_aa: CASGANEDTQYF

j_call: TRBJ2-7
v_call: TRBV12-3/TRBV12-4
d_call: TRBD2
clone_size: -
cdr3_nt: TGTGCCAGCAGTTCGTCTGGCGGGGGCTACGAGCAGTACTTC
cdr3_aa: CASSSSGGGYEQYF

j_call: TRBJ1-1
v_call: TRBV11-1
d_call: -
clone_size: -
cdr3_nt: TGTGCCAGCAGCTTTGATCGGTTCACTGAAGCTTTCTTT
cdr3_aa: CASSFDRFTEAFF

j_call: TRBJ2-5
v_call: TRBV7-9
d_call: TRBD2
clone_size: -
cdr3_nt: TGTGCCTCCGGGGGGGCGGCGTGCCAAGAGACCCAGTACTTC
cdr3_aa: CASGGAACQETQYF

j_call: TRBJ2-3
v_call: TRBV7-8
d_call: TRBD2
clone_size: once
cdr3_nt: TGTGCCAGCAGCTTAGCGCTAGCGGACGATACGCAGTATTATTTT
cdr3_aa: CASSLALADDTQYYF

j_call: TRBJ2-3
v_call: TRBV7-2
d_call: TRBD2
clone_size: -
cdr3_nt: TGTGCCAGCGGCTACGCGGGAGGTCCTGCTACGCAGTATTTT
cdr3_aa: CASGYAGGPATQYF

j_call: TRBJ2-7
v_call: TRBV7-2
d_call: TRBD1
clone_size: -
cdr3_nt: TGTGCCAGCAAGTTCACAGGGGAGCCCTACGCGCAGTACTTC
cdr3_aa: CASKFTGEPYAQYF

j_call: TRBJ2-6
v_call: TRBV7-8
d_call: -
clone_size: -
cdr3_nt: TGTGCCAGCAGCTCTGCGGGTAGTTACGGGGCCACCCACCTGACCTTC
cdr3_aa: CASSSAGSYGATHLTF

j_call: TRBJ1-1
v_call: TRBV7-9
d_call: -
clone_size: once
cdr3_nt: TGTGCCAGCAGCTTAGAGAAGACGGGGTACTACAATGCTTTCTTT
cdr3_aa: CASSLEKTGYYNAFF

j_call: TRBJ2-7
v_call: TRBV7-9
d_call: TRBD1
clone_size: -
cdr3_nt: TGTGCCAGCAGCTTAAGGGACAGGTCATCCTACGAGCAGTACTTC
cdr3_aa: CASSLRDRSSYEQYF

j_call: TRBJ2-5
v_call: TRBV7-8
d_call: TRBD2
clone_size: -
cdr3_nt: TGTGCCAGCAGTGAAGGAGCGGGGGGTCGGGAGACCCAGTACTTC
cdr3_aa: CASSEGAGGRETQYF

j_call: TRBJ2-3
v_call: TRBV7-2
d_call: TRBD2
clone_size: -
cdr3_nt: TGTGCCAGCAGCTATACAGCGGGGGGTGAAACGCAGTATTTT
cdr3_aa: CASSYTAGGETQYF

j_call: TRBJ2-5
v_call: TRBV7-8
d_call: -
clone_size: -
cdr3_nt: TGTGCCAGCAGCTTAGCCCGCGGGCCCGATACGCCCCATTACTTC
cdr3_aa: CASSLARGPDTPHYF

j_call: TRBJ1-2
v_call: TRBV9
d_call: -
clone_size: -
cdr3_nt: TGTGCCAGCAGCGTAGAGGGGTGGGGCTACACCTTC
cdr3_aa: CASSVEGWGYTF

j_call: TRBJ1-6
v_call: TRBV24-1
d_call: -
clone_size: -
cdr3_nt: TGTGCCACCAGAGACGCCAGAGATTCACCCCTCCACTTT
cdr3_aa: CATRDARDSPLHF

j_call: TRBJ2-3
v_call: TRBV7-3
d_call: -
clone_size: -
cdr3_nt: TGTGCCAGCAGCTTACGGGGAGGGGGCACCGGGGAGCAGTTT
cdr3_aa: CASSLRGGGTGEQF

j_call: TRBJ2-7
v_call: TRBV7-8
d_call: -
clone_size: many
cdr3_nt: TGTGCCAGCAGCTTAGCGGCCGGCCCCGATACGCAGTACTTC
cdr3_aa: CASSLAAGPDTQYF

j_call: TRBJ2-6
v_call: TRBV7-9
d_call: TRBD1
clone_size: -
cdr3_nt: TGTGCCAGCAGCTTGGACAGGGGTGCCCCTACGAGCAGTGTCCTGACTTTC
cdr3_aa: CASSLDRGAPTSSVLTF

j_call: TRBJ1-1
v_call: TRBV15
d_call: -
clone_size: -
cdr3_nt: TGTGCCAGCAGCGGAGGCAGGGAGCGAGGTGAACAGTACTTT
cdr3_aa: CASSGGRERGEQYF

j_call: TRBJ2-7
v_call: TRBV18
d_call: -
clone_size: many
cdr3_nt: TGTGCCAGCTCACCAGTGGCTTCCTACGAGCAGTACTTC
cdr3_aa: CASSPVASYEQYF

j_call: TRBJ1-2
v_call: TRBV4-3
d_call: -
clone_size: many
cdr3_nt: TGCGCCAGCAGCCAAGACATTTCCTACGGGGGCCCCCCTGGCTACACCTTC
cdr3_aa: CASSQDISYGGPPGYTF

j_call: TRBJ2-1
v_call: TRBV5-6
d_call: TRBD2
clone_size: -
cdr3_nt: TGTGCCAGCAGCTTGGAGATGTGCAGTGCTAGAGCACCCTTAGCGGGACTGTCGAATGAGCAGTTCTTC
cdr3_aa: CASSLEMCSARAPLAGLSNEQFF

j_call: TRBJ2-3
v_call: TRBV7-9
d_call: -
clone_size: -
cdr3_nt: -
cdr3_aa: CASSLYGTQYFGPF

j_call: TRBJ2-3
v_call: TRBV5-6
d_call: TRBD1
clone_size: many
cdr3_nt: TGTGCCAGCAGCTCCTGGGACAGGTCCCCAGATACGCAGTATTTT
cdr3_aa: CASSSWDRSPDTQYF

j_call: TRBJ2-1
v_call: TRBV24-1
d_call: -
clone_size: -
cdr3_nt: TGTGCCACCTTGGCAGGACAAACCGGGAATCTGTCCTTC
cdr3_aa: CATLAGQTGNLSF

j_call: TRBJ1-2
v_call: TRBV7-8
d_call: -
clone_size: -
cdr3_nt: TGTGCCAGCAGCTTACGTGGGGATCATGATACGCAGTATACCTTC
cdr3_aa: CASSLRGDHDTQYTF

j_call: TRBJ2-3
v_call: TRBV19
d_call: TRBD2
clone_size: -
cdr3_nt: TGTGCCAGTAGTTTAGCTAGCGGTCCCTACAAGGAGCAGTTT
cdr3_aa: CASSLASGPYKEQF

j_call: TRBJ1-2
v_call: TRBV24-1
d_call: -
clone_size: -
cdr3_nt: -
cdr3_aa: CASSPGRAYGCTF

j_call: TRBJ2-1
v_call: TRBV19
d_call: TRBD2
clone_size: -
cdr3_nt: TGTGCCAGTAGCCTAACTAGCGCGGGGAGCGCTGAGCAGTTCTTC
cdr3_aa: CASSLTSAGSAEQFF

j_call: TRBJ2-3
v_call: TRBV2
d_call: -
clone_size: -
cdr3_nt: TGTGCCAGCACCTACACGGATGATCACGATAAGCACTATTTT
cdr3_aa: CASTYTDDHDKHYF

j_call: TRBJ2-3
v_call: TRBV7-8
d_call: -
clone_size: -
cdr3_nt: TGTGCCAGCAGCGTAGGGGGAGGGACCAAAACTCAGCAGTATTTT
cdr3_aa: CASSVGGGTKTQQYF

j_call: TRBJ2-1
v_call: TRBV11-3
d_call: -
clone_size: few
cdr3_nt: TGTGCCAGCAGCTTAGCTCTGAGAGCCTACAATGAGCAGTTCTTC
cdr3_aa: CASSLALRAYNEQFF

j_call: TRBJ2-3
v_call: TRBV7-9
d_call: -
clone_size: -
cdr3_nt: TGTGCCAGCGGCTTAGGGGTCCGTAATACGCAGTATTTT
cdr3_aa: CASGLGVRNTQYF

j_call: TRBJ2-7
v_call: TRBV7-8
d_call: -
clone_size: -
cdr3_nt: TGTGCCAGCAGCCCGGCACTTGCTTCCTATGAGCAGTACTTC
cdr3_aa: CASSPALASYEQYF

j_call: TRBJ2-5
v_call: TRBV2
d_call: TRBD2
clone_size: once
cdr3_nt: TGTGCCAGCAGTTCGAGCGGGGGTTGGAGCACTGCAGCTTTCTTC
cdr3_aa: CASSSSGGWSTAAFF

j_call: TRBJ1-6
v_call: TRBV7-2
d_call: TRBD1
clone_size: once
cdr3_nt: TGTGCCAGCAGTTTAGACAGGGGCACTGAAACGCACCATTTT
cdr3_aa: CASSLDRGTETHHF

j_call: TRBJ1-1
v_call: TRBV7-3
d_call: -
clone_size: -
cdr3_nt: TGTGCCAGCAGTACAGGGCAGAATATGATCGCTAAAGCTTTCTTT
cdr3_aa: CASSTGQNMIAKAFF

j_call: TRBJ1-4
v_call: TRBV10-3
d_call: -
clone_size: -
cdr3_nt: TGTGCCATCAGTGAAACAGGAGGAAATGAAAAACTGTTTTTT
cdr3_aa: CAISETGGNEKLFF

j_call: TRBJ2-3
v_call: TRBV7-8
d_call: -
clone_size: -
cdr3_nt: TGTGCCAGCAGCTTAGCGGGCAGTGCTAATAAGCAGTTT
cdr3_aa: CASSLAGSANKQF

j_call: TRBJ2-3
v_call: TRBV7-8
d_call: -
clone_size: -
cdr3_nt: TGTGCCAGCGGGGTCGGGGGAACTCATACGCAGTATTTT
cdr3_aa: CASGVGGTHTQYF

j_call: TRBJ2-7
v_call: TRBV27
d_call: -
clone_size: many
cdr3_nt: TGTGCCAGCAGTTTTTTAGCAGATAACTCCTACGAGCAGTACTTC
cdr3_aa: CASSFLADNSYEQYF

j_call: TRBJ2-3
v_call: TRBV9
d_call: -
clone_size: -
cdr3_nt: TGTGCCAGCAGCGTAGAGGCTAGCGCCTACAATGAGCATTTT
cdr3_aa: CASSVEASAYNEHF

j_call: TRBJ1-5
v_call: TRBV9
d_call: -
clone_size: -
cdr3_nt: -
cdr3_aa: CASSVGTDTQYFEHF

j_call: TRBJ1-1
v_call: TRBV7-8
d_call: -
clone_size: few
cdr3_nt: TGTGCCAGCAGCTTAGCGGGGAGTGCCGATACTCAGTATTTCTTT
cdr3_aa: CASSLAGSADTQYFF

j_call: TRBJ1-2
v_call: TRBV15
d_call: -
clone_size: -
cdr3_nt: TGTGCCACCAGCTTGACAAGGGACCAAGAGACTCGCTACACCTTC
cdr3_aa: CATSLTRDQETRYTF

j_call: TRBJ1-2
v_call: TRBV2
d_call: -
clone_size: -
cdr3_nt: TGTGCCACTCAGAGGGCGAGCGGTATCTATGGCTACACCTTC
cdr3_aa: CATQRASGIYGYTF

j_call: TRBJ2-3
v_call: TRBV7-3
d_call: -
clone_size: -
cdr3_nt: TGTGCCCGTAGCTTAGCGGCATGTCCAGATACGCAGTATTTT
cdr3_aa: CARSLAACPDTQYF